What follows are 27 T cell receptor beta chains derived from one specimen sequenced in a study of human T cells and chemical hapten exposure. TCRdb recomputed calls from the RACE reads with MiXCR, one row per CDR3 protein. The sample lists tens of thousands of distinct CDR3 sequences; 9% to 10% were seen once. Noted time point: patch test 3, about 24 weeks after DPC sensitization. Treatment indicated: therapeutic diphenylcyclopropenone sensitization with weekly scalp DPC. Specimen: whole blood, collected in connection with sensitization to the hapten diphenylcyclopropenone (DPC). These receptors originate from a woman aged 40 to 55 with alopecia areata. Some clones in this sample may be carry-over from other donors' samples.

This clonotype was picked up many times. CDR3 sequence reads: CASSENGGIEAFF. In nucleotides, the CDR3 is TGTGCCAGCAGTGAAAATGGGGGTATTGAAGCTTTCTTT. This chain uses TRBV6-1 with TRBJ1-1, with D perhaps TRBD1 (5 bases). Germline-derived CDR1 and CDR2 are MNHNS and SASEGT. The CDR3 has 13 amino acids. V shed 2 bases and J shed 7 bases, with 11 bases lying between them.

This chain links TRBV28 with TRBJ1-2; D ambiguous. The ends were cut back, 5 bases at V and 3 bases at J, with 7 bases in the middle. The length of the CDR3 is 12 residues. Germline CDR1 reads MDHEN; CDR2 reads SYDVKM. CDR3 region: CASSALYYGYTF. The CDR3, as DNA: TGTGCCAGCAGTGCCCTTTACTATGGCTACACCTTC.

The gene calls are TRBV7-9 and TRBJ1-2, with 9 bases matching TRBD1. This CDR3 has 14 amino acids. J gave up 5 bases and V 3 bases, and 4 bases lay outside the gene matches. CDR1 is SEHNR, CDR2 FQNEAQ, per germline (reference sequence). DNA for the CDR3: TGTGCCAGCAGCTTCCAGGGACAGGGTTATGGCTACACCTTC. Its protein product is CASSFQGQGYGYTF.

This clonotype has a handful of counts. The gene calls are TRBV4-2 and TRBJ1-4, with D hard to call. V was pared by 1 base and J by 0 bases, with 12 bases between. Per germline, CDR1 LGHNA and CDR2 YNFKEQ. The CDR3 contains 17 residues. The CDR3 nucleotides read TGTGCCAGCAGCCAAGGCGTTGGGTCGTCAACTAATGAAAAACTGTTTTTT. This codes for CASSQGVGSSTNEKLFF.

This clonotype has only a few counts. CDR3 nucleotide sequence: TGTGCCAGCAGCCTAAGGCCGGTACGGGACACTCAAAATTCACCCCTCCACTTT. It codes for CASSLRPVRDTQNSPLHF. The chain joins TRBV4-2 to TRBJ1-6, with D perhaps matching TRBD1 (6 bases). The ends were cut back, 4 bases at V and 7 bases at J, with 23 bases in the middle. Germline-derived CDR1 and CDR2 are LGHNA and YNFKEQ. CDR3 length: 18 amino acids.

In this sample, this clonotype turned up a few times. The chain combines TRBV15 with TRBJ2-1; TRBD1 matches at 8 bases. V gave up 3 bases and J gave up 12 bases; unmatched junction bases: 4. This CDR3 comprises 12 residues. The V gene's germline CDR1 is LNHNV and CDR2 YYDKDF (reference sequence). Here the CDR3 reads CATSSTDRGQFF. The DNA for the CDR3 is TGTGCCACCAGCAGCACCGACAGGGGGCAGTTCTTC.

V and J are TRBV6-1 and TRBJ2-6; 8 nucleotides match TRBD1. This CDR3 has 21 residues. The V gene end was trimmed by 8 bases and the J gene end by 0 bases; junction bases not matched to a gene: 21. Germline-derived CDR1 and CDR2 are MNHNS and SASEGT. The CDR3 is CASGLPLDRARQSSGANVLTF. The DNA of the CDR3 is TGTGCCAGCGGATTGCCCTTGGACAGGGCAAGACAGAGCTCTGGGGCCAACGTCCTGACTTTC.

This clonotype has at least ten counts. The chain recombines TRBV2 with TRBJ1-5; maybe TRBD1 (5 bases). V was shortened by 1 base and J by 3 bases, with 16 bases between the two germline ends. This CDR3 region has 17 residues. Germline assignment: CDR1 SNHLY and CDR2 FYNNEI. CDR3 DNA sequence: TGTGCCAGCAGTGAAGGCAGGGAGCGAGGGAACAATCAGCCCCAGCATTTT. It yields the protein CASSEGRERGNNQPQHF.

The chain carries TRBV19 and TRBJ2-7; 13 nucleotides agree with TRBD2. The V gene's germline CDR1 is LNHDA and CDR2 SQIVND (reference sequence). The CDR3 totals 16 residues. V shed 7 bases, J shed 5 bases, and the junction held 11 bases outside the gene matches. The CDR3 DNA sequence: TGTGCCAGTACCCCCTCGAGACTAGCGGGGGGTAACGAGCAGTACTTC. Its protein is CASTPSRLAGGNEQYF.

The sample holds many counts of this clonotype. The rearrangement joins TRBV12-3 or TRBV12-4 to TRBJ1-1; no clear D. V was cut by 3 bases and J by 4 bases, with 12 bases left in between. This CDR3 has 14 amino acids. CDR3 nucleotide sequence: TGTGCCAGCAGTTTTAAGGGTGGCAGCACTGAAGCTTTCTTT. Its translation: CASSFKGGSTEAFF.

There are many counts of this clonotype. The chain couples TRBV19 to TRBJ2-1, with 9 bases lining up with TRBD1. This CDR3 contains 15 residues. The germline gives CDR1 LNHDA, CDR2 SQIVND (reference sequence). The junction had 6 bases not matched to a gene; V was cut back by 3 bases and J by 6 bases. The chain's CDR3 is CASSIGQGSRNEQFF. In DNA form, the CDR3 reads TGTGCCAGTAGTATCGGACAGGGGTCCCGCAATGAGCAGTTCTTC.

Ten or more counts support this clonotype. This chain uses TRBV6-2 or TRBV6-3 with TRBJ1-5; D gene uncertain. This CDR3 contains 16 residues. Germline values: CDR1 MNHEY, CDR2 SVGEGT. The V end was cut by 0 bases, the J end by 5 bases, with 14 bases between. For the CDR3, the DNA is TGTGCCAGCAGTTACTCGATCCTCTGGGGATATCAGCCCCAGCATTTT. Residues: CASSYSILWGYQPQHF.

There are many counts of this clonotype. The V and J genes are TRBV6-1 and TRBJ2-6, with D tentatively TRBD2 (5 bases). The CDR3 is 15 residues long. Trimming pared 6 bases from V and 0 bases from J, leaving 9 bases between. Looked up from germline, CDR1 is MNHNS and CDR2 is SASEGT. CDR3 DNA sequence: TGTGCCAGCAGCGAAACTAGCTCTGGGGCCAACGTCCTGACTTTC. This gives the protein CASSETSSGANVLTF.

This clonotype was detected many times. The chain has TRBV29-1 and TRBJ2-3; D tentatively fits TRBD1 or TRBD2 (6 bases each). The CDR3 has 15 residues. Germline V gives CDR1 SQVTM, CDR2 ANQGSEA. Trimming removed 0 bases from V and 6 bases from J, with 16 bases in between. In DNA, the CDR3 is TGCAGCGTTGAAGACGGGGGCACTCGGGTGGATACGCAGTATTTT. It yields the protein CSVEDGGTRVDTQYF.

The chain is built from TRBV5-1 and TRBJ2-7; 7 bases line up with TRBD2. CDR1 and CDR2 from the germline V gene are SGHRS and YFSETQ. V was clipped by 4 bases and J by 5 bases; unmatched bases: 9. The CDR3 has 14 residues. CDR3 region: CASSAGDYQNEQYF. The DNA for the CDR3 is TGCGCCAGCAGCGCCGGGGACTACCAAAACGAGCAGTACTTC.

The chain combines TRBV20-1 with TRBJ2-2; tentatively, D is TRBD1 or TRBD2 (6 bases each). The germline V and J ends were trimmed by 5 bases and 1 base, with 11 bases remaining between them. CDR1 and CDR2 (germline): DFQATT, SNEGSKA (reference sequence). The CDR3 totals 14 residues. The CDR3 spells CSAAQGGNTGELFF. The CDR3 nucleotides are TGCAGTGCTGCACAGGGAGGGAACACCGGGGAGCTGTTTTTT.

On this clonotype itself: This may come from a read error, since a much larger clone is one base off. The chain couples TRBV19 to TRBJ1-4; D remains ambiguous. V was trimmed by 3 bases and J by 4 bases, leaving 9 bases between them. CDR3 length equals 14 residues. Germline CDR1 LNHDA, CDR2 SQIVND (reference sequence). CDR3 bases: TGTGCCAGTAGTATCCCCGAACATAATGAAAAACTGTTTTTT. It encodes CASSIPEHNEKLFF.

Written as DNA, the CDR3 is TGTGCCACCAGTGATACGTCCTTAGGTAGGGGCTATCAGCCCCAGCATTTT. It specifies CATSDTSLGRGYQPQHF. The chain joins TRBV24-1 to TRBJ1-5; TRBD1 might be the D (5 bases). CDR3 size: 17 residues. V was cut by 3 bases and J by 5 bases, with 19 bases left in between. Germline-derived CDR1 and CDR2 are KGHDR and SFDVKD.

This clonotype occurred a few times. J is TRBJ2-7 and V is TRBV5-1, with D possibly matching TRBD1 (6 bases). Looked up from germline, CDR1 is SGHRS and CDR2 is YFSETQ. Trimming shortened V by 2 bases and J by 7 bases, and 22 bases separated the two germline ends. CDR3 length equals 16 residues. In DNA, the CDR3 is TGCGCCAGCAGCTTCGGTTCTCAGGGGTTTAACTATGAGCAGTACTTC. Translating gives CASSFGSQGFNYEQYF.

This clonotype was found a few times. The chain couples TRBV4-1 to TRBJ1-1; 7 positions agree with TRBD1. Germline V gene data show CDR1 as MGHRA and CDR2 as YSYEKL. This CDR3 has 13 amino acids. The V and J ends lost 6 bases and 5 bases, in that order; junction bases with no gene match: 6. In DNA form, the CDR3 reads TGCGCCAGCAGTTACAACAGGGGTACTGAAGCTTTCTTT. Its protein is CASSYNRGTEAFF.

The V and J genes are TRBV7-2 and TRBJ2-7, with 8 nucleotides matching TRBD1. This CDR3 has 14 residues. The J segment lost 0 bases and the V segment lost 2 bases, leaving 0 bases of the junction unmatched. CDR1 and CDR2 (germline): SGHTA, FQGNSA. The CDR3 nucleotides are TGTGCCAGCAGCTTAACAGGGGGCTCCTACGAGCAGTACTTC. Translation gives CASSLTGGSYEQYF.

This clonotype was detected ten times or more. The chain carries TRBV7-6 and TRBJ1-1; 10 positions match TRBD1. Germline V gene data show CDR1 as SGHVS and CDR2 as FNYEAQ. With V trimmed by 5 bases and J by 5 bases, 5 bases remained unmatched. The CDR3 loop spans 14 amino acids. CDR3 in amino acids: CASSEGQGSTEAFF. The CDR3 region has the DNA TGTGCCAGCAGCGAGGGACAGGGGAGTACTGAAGCTTTCTTT.

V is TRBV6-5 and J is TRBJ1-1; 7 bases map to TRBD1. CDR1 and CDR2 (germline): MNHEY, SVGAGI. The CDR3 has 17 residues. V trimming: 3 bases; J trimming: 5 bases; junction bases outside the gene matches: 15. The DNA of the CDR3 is TGTGCCAGCAGTTATCCCCCAGGGGGATGGGGTCGGACTGAAGCTTTCTTT. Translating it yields CASSYPPGGWGRTEAFF.

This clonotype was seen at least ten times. The DNA for the CDR3 is TGTGCCAGCAGCGCGACAGCCCAAGCAGATACGCAGTATTTT. Its protein product is CASSATAQADTQYF. The rearrangement links TRBV16 to TRBJ2-3; the D gene is possibly TRBD1 (5 bases). The CDR3 is 14 amino acids. Germline assignment: CDR1 KGHSY and CDR2 FQNENV. Trimming removed 5 bases at V and 4 bases at J, with 13 bases between.

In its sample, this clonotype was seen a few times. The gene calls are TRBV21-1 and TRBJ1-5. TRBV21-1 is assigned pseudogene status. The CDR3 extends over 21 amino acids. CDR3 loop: CASSKGMAEQIGGDSNQPQHF. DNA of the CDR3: TGTGCCAGCAGCAAAGGGATGGCAGAACAGATCGGAGGGGATAGCAATCAGCCCCAGCATTTT.

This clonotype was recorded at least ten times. The CDR3 sequence: CASSPSSRSYGYTF. In DNA form, the CDR3 reads TGTGCCAGCAGTCCAAGTAGTCGGAGCTATGGCTACACCTTC. The chain links TRBV28 to TRBJ1-2, with no clear D. V dropped 5 bases and J dropped 4 bases, with 14 bases sitting between them. Germline CDR1 and CDR2: MDHEN and SYDVKM. This CDR3 contains 14 residues.

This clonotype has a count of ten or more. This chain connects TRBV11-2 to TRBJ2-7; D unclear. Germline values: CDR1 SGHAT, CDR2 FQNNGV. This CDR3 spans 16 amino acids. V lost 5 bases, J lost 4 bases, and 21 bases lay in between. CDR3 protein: CASSGAGLPRDYEQYF. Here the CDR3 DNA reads TGTGCCAGCAGCGGAGCCGGGCTCCCAAGAGATTACGAGCAGTACTTC.